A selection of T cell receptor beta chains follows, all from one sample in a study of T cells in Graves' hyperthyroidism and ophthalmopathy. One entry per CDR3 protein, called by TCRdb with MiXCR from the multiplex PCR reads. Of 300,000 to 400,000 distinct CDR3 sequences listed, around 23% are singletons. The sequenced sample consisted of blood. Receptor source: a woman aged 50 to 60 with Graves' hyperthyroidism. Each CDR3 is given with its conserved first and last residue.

CDR3: CASSLLGQLKNIQYF; J: TRBJ2-4; V: TRBV27
CDR3: CASSVFKGQGNAGYTF; J: TRBJ1-2; V: TRBV2
CDR3: CASSYWTRANYGYTF; J: TRBJ1-2; V: TRBV5-4
CDR3: CASSPRGASGNTIYF; J: TRBJ1-3; V: TRBV5-1
CDR3: CASSQRSVTDAQYF; J: TRBJ2-3; V: TRBV3-1
CDR3: CATSNSPGGPGETQYF; J: TRBJ2-5; V: TRBV15
CDR3: CASRRTADRYEQYF; J: TRBJ2-7; V: TRBV11-2
CDR3: CASSLREEKLFF; J: TRBJ1-4; V: TRBV28
CDR3: CAWSYGEGTTEAFF; J: TRBJ1-1; V: TRBV30
CDR3: CASSLVPGSGNTIYF; J: TRBJ1-3; V: TRBV7-2
CDR3: CTLKGTGITEAFF; J: TRBJ1-1; V: TRBV20-1
CDR3: CASSPGQSGYTF; J: TRBJ1-2; V: TRBV3-1
CDR3: CAISGTRNNSPLHF; J: TRBJ1-6; V: TRBV10-3
CDR3: CASSTGRVSEAFF; J: TRBJ1-1; V: TRBV19
CDR3: CASSTEGGSTDTQYF; J: TRBJ2-3; V: TRBV19
CDR3: CAIRSQAYEQYF; J: TRBJ2-7; V: TRBV10-3
CDR3: CARSYGLMNTEAFF; J: TRBJ1-1; V: TRBV6-9
CDR3: CASSYSSFELHEQYF; J: TRBJ2-7; V: TRBV6-5
CDR3: CASSQGLAAVNTGELFF; J: TRBJ2-2; V: TRBV3-1
CDR3: CASSPSLAGGPADTQYF; J: TRBJ2-3; V: TRBV11-2
CDR3: CASSLTGTGGEQYF; J: TRBJ2-7; V: TRBV6-9
CDR3: CASSFDRGLSTYGYTF; J: TRBJ1-2; V: TRBV2
CDR3: CASSFLKTANTEAFF; J: TRBJ1-1; V: TRBV12-3/TRBV12-4
CDR3: CASSASGTGDTEAFF; J: TRBJ1-1; V: TRBV9
CDR3: CAWSIQVNTEAFF; J: TRBJ1-1; V: TRBV30
CDR3: CAWRQGYTGLQETQYF; J: TRBJ2-5; V: TRBV30
CDR3: CASSEGVQGPRAFF; J: TRBJ1-1; V: TRBV25-1
CDR3: CSVAGTSGRNIQYF; J: TRBJ2-4; V: TRBV29-1
CDR3: CAISAGLDYNEQFF; J: TRBJ2-1; V: TRBV10-3
CDR3: CATSRDHAGGAADTQYF; J: TRBJ2-3; V: TRBV15
CDR3: CASSSIPPTLSSYNEQFF; J: TRBJ2-1; V: TRBV7-9
CDR3: CASSLDRAGGPNEQYF; J: TRBJ2-7; V: TRBV11-2
CDR3: CASSLAAGGQPQHF; J: TRBJ1-5; V: TRBV5-6